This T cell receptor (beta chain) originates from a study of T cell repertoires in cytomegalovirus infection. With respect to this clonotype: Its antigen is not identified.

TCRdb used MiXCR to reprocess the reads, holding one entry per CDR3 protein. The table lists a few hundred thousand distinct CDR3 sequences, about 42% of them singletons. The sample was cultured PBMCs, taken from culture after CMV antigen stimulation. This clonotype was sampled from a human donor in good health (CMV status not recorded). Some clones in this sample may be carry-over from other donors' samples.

The CDR3 region has the DNA TGTGCCAGCAGCGGGCAGAATGGCTACACCTTC. Translated: CASSGQNGYTF. The J gene is TRBJ1-2, the V gene TRBV3-1; D not resolved. Trimming cost V 5 bases and J 6 bases, with 7 bases left between them. This CDR3 has 11 amino acids. Germline V gives CDR1 LGHDT, CDR2 YNNKEL (reference sequence).